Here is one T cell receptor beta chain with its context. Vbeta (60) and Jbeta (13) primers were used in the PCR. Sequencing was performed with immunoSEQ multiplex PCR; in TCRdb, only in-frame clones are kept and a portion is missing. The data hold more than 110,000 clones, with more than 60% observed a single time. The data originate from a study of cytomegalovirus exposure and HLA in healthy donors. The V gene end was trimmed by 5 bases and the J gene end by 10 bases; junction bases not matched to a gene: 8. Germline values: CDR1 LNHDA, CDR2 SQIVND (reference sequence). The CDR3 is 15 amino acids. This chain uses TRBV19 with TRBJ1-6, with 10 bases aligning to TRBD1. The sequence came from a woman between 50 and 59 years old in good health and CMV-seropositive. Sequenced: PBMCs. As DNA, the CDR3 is TGTGCCAGTAGTCTCTCGACAGGGGGCCAATCACCCCTCCACTTT. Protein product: CASSLSTGGQSPLHF.